Here is one TCR beta chain with its context. Its target is not known. This sample was included in a study of OX40 agonist ivuxolimab in advanced cancers. For the study at large: Patients receiving dose escalation had hepatocellular carcinoma, melanoma, renal cell or head and neck cancer. Enrollees could have had prior anti-PD-1, anti-PD-L1 or anti-CTLA-4 therapy, which more than 30% had received.

Findings of the study overall: Nonresponders, in some cases, also had low normalized T-cell clonal expansion.

Sequencing used immunoSEQ multiplex PCR; TCRdb keeps in-frame clones, though not all of them. This table holds around 63,000 clones, almost 85% found once. This receptor was obtained from an adult with an advanced solid tumor such as melanoma, head and neck, liver or kidney cancer. Material: CD4+ or CD8+ T cells sorted from blood, obtained in a trial of the OX40 agonist ivuxolimab.

CDR3 protein: CASRPPGRAQYGYTF. The CDR3 bases are TGTGCCAGCCGCCCCCCTGGACGAGCGCAGTATGGCTACACCTTC. This chain uses TRBV6-5 with TRBJ1-2, with D uncertain. V lost 8 bases and J lost 5, with 21 bases in between. The CDR3 covers 15 residues. From germline, CDR1 is MNHEY and CDR2 SVGAGI.